Each of the 14 T cell receptor beta chains below was sequenced from the same sample in a study of shared clonotypes between healthy human individuals. TCRdb keeps only in-frame clones here, not all; method: immunoSEQ multiplex PCR. The sample has just over 2,000,000 clones; 90% to 95% are singletons. Sequencing was performed on naive CD4+ T cells sorted from blood. As to subset: CD45RA+ positively selected. The receptor set was obtained from a young man in good health.

As regards this clone: Distinct nucleotide sequences in the sample also encode this CDR3. This rearrangement joins TRBV10-3 to TRBJ2-7; D possibly matches TRBD1 or TRBD2 (5 bases each). V dropped 0 bases and J dropped 2 bases, with 8 bases sitting between them. Germline lookup yields CDR1 ENHRY and CDR2 SYGVKD. The CDR3 is 14 residues long. CDR3 in amino acids: CAISESGTAYEQYF. DNA for the CDR3: TGTGCCATCAGTGAGTCCGGGACCGCCTACGAGCAGTACTTC.

CDR3 protein: CASSQAQTGGRGTQYF. CDR3 coding DNA: TGTGCCAGCAGCCAAGCTCAGACAGGGGGACGGGGGACCCAGTACTTC. V is TRBV4-2 and J is TRBJ2-5; 9 bases are a match to TRBD1. The CDR3 extends over 16 amino acids. Germline-derived CDR1 and CDR2 are LGHNA and YNFKEQ. V shed 1 base, J shed 7 bases, and the junction held 10 bases outside the gene matches.

The chain combines TRBV6-5 with TRBJ1-1; D may be TRBD1 (5 bases). The germline V gene encodes CDR1 MNHEY and CDR2 SVGAGI. V was clipped by 5 bases and J by 2 bases, with 12 bases between them. CDR3 size: 14 residues. The CDR3 sequence is CASSNRSPNTEAFF. The CDR3 nucleotides are TGTGCCAGCAGTAACAGGAGCCCAAACACTGAAGCTTTCTTT.

The rearrangement links TRBV13 to TRBJ1-1; D possibly corresponds to TRBD1 (5 bases). V gave up 7 bases and J gave up 0 bases, with 18 bases separating them. The CDR3 is 16 amino acids. Per the germline V gene, CDR1 is PRHDT and CDR2 is FYEKMQ (reference sequence). CDR3 sequence: CASTSVGTGMNTEAFF. CDR3 coding DNA: TGTGCCAGCACCAGCGTCGGGACGGGCATGAACACTGAAGCTTTCTTT.

The chain couples TRBV6-5 to TRBJ2-1, with 9 positions matching TRBD1. With 4 bases clipped from V and 8 bases from J, the junction kept 3 bases outside the gene matches. The CDR3 length is 13 residues. The V gene's germline CDR1 is MNHEY and CDR2 SVGAGI. This chain's CDR3 is CASSSTGGHEQFF. CDR3 DNA: TGTGCCAGCAGTTCCACAGGGGGCCATGAGCAGTTCTTC.

This clone appeared a single time. This could be a read error, since a much larger clone is one nucleotide away. The V call is TRBV30, the J call TRBJ1-1; D might be TRBD1 (5 bases). The V gene lost 0 bases and the J gene lost 0 bases, with 8 bases spanning the gap. In germline, CDR1 is GTSNPN, CDR2 SVGIG (reference sequence). This CDR3 is 14 amino acids long. CDR3 sequence: CAWSVDSLNTEAFF. The CDR3 DNA reads as TGTGCCTGGAGTGTAGACAGTCTGAACACTGAAGCTTTCTTT.

The chain links TRBV30 to TRBJ2-7; 7 bases agree with TRBD1. The germline gives CDR1 GTSNPN, CDR2 SVGIG (reference sequence). Trimming cost V 0 bases and J 3 bases; bases outside gene matches: 8. The CDR3 length is 15 residues. DNA for the CDR3: TGTGCCTGGAGTGTGAACAGGGGTGGATACTACGAGCAGTACTTC. Translated, it gives CAWSVNRGGYYEQYF.

The chain is built from TRBV5-1 and TRBJ1-1; 8 bases are shared with TRBD1. Germline CDR1 reads SGHRS; CDR2 reads YFSETQ. Trimming at V came to 0 bases and at J to 4 bases, leaving 5 bases not matched to a gene. This CDR3 is 15 amino acids long. CDR3 sequence (DNA): TGCGCCAGCAGCTTGGTTCTTGACAGGGGCACTGAAGCTTTCTTT. Translated, it gives CASSLVLDRGTEAFF.

The chain combines TRBV5-1 with TRBJ1-1; D uncertain. The CDR3 consists of 13 residues. Between the trimmed V and J ends, which lost 1 base and 5 bases, there was a span of 9 bases. Germline CDR1 reads SGHRS; CDR2 reads YFSETQ. The CDR3 region is CASSLIGVTEAFF. CDR3 DNA: TGCGCCAGCAGCTTGATTGGGGTGACTGAAGCTTTCTTT. Supplemented by reference TRBV5-1 and TRBJ1-1, the full variable domain reads KAGVTQTPRYLIKTRGQQVTLSCSPISGHRSVSWYQQTPGQGLQFLFEYFSETQRNKGNFPGRFSGRQFSNSRSEMNVSTLELGDSALYLCASSLIGVTEAFFGQGTRLTVV.

This clone was seen a single time. The V call is TRBV6-5, the J call TRBJ2-5, with 7 nucleotides matching TRBD1. V was pared by 6 bases and J by 7 bases, with 8 bases of the junction left unmatched. The CDR3 length is 13 residues. CDR1 and CDR2 (germline): MNHEY, SVGAGI. The CDR3: CASSKGTARTQYF. In DNA form, the CDR3 reads TGTGCCAGCAGCAAGGGGACAGCGCGGACCCAGTACTTC.

This chain connects TRBV11-3 to TRBJ1-1, with TRBD1 as a possible D gene (6 bases). The CDR3 has 13 residues. The V gene's germline CDR1 is SGHNT and CDR2 YENEEA. The V end lost 4 bases, the J end lost 2 bases, and 8 bases lay between the germline ends. The CDR3 DNA sequence: TGTGCCAGCAGCTCACAGGGAAACACTGAAGCTTTCTTT. This codes for CASSSQGNTEAFF.

The chain recombines TRBV30 with TRBJ1-1; no reliable D call. The V end was cut by 0 bases, the J end by 6 bases, with 11 bases between. CDR1 and CDR2 from the germline V gene are GTSNPN and SVGIG (reference sequence). The CDR3 sequence is 13 residues long. The CDR3 coding sequence is TGTGCCTGGAGTGTAGTCCCAAAATCTGAAGCTTTCTTT. Its translation is CAWSVVPKSEAFF.

This sequence joins TRBV6-5 and TRBJ2-1, with TRBD1 as a possible D gene (6 bases). CDR1 and CDR2 (germline): MNHEY, SVGAGI. The CDR3 is 15 amino acids. V lost 6 bases, J lost 1 base, and 13 bases lay in between. This chain's CDR3 is CASRADRRSYNEQFF. The CDR3 DNA sequence: TGTGCCAGCAGGGCCGACAGGAGATCCTACAATGAGCAGTTCTTC.

This clone is a singleton in its sample. The J gene is TRBJ2-3, the V gene TRBV10-3; 7 bases align to TRBD2. This CDR3 spans 15 amino acids. Looked up from germline, CDR1 is ENHRY and CDR2 is SYGVKD. The V and J ends lost 3 bases and 5 bases, in that order; junction bases with no gene match: 8. CDR3 protein: CAISDGSGGRDTQYF. DNA for the CDR3: TGTGCCATCAGTGATGGTAGCGGCGGGAGAGATACGCAGTATTTT.